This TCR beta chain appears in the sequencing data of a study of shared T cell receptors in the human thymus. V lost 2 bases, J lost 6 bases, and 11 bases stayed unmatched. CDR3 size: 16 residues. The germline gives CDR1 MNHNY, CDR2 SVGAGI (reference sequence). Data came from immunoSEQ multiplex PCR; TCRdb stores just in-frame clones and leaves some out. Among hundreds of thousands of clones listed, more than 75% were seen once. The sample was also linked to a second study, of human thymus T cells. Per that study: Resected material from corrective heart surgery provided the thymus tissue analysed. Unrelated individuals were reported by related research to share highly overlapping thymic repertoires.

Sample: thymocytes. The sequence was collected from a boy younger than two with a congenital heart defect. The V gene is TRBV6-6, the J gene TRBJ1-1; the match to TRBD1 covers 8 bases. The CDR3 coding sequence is TGTGCCAGCAGTTACCCCCCTGGACAGGGAGTCCCTGAAGCTTTCTTT. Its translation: CASSYPPGQGVPEAFF.